The entry that follows covers one T cell receptor beta chain sequence. The antigen remains unidentified. This sample is drawn from a study of OX40 agonist ivuxolimab in advanced cancers. Overall study findings and caveats: The CD4+ and CD8+ T cells in the blood had expanded clonally by week 6 at 0.1 to 3.0 mg/kg.

Patients were excluded for autoimmune disease history or systemic immunosuppression. This CDR3 has 13 residues. The V gene's germline CDR1 is MNHEY and CDR2 SMNVEV (reference sequence). V gave up 5 bases and J gave up 8 bases; unmatched junction bases: 5. Produced via immunoSEQ multiplex PCR; TCRdb's table is partial and in-frame only. The data show 66,000 or so clones, with approximately 90% seen just once and just over 2% held by the top ten. This sequence was found in an adult with an advanced solid tumor such as melanoma, head and neck, liver or kidney cancer. The input for sequencing was CD4+ or CD8+ T cells sorted from blood, taken in a trial of the OX40 agonist ivuxolimab. The gene calls are TRBV27 and TRBJ1-2; 10 nucleotides match TRBD1. In DNA form, the CDR3 reads TGTGCCAGCAGTCCGGGACAGGGGAGAGGCTACACCTTC. This codes for CASSPGQGRGYTF.